This passage covers 18 T cell receptor beta chains from one sample sequenced in a study of T cell repertoires in cytomegalovirus infection. TCRdb used MiXCR to reprocess the reads, holding one entry per CDR3 protein. The sample has 45,000 to 65,000 distinct CDR3 sequences, around 20% seen once. What these receptors recognize is not known. Source: CD8+ T cells from cultured PBMCs, taken from culture after CMV antigen stimulation. These receptors were taken from a human donor in good health (CMV status not recorded). Some clones in this sample may be carry-over from other donors' samples.

This clonotype showed up many times. The rearrangement uses TRBV7-2 and TRBJ2-3; 11 nucleotides match TRBD2. V shed 5 bases and J 5 bases; nucleotides not matched to a gene: 9. The CDR3 has 16 residues. Germline values: CDR1 SGHTA, CDR2 FQGNSA. The CDR3 DNA is TGTGCCAGCAGCCCCCAACTAGCGGGGGCTGGAGATACGCAGTATTTT. Amino acid sequence: CASSPQLAGAGDTQYF.

A few counts support this clonotype. V and J are TRBV19 and TRBJ2-1, with a possible D match to TRBD1 (5 bases). Germline loops: CDR1 LNHDA, CDR2 SQIVND (reference sequence). Between the trimmed V and J ends, which lost 0 bases and 4 bases, there was a span of 7 bases. CDR3 size: 14 residues. This CDR3 is CASSIENRYNEQFF. CDR3 bases: TGTGCCAGTAGTATAGAAAACAGGTACAATGAGCAGTTCTTC.

This clonotype has more than one count but fewer than ten. This chain connects TRBV19 to TRBJ1-1; weak D call: TRBD1 (6 bases). V gave up 7 bases and J gave up 5 bases, with 20 bases separating them. The germline V gene encodes CDR1 LNHDA and CDR2 SQIVND (reference sequence). This CDR3 region has 15 residues. CDR3 region: CASTLIGGAGTEAFF. Written as DNA, the CDR3 is TGTGCCAGTACCCTCATAGGGGGGGCCGGTACTGAAGCTTTCTTT.

The chain is built from TRBV7-6 and TRBJ1-2, with a weak D call TRBD1 (6 bases). V was pared by 7 bases and J by 0 bases, with 18 bases between. The V gene's germline CDR1 is SGHVS and CDR2 FNYEAQ. This CDR3 has 16 amino acids. The DNA for the CDR3 is TGTGCCAGCATTAAAAGAATCGAGGGGGCTAACTATGGCTACACCTTC. Protein: CASIKRIEGANYGYTF.

The chain links TRBV7-6 to TRBJ1-2; 7 nucleotides align to TRBD1. CDR1 SGHVS and CDR2 FNYEAQ come from the germline V gene. CDR3 length: 13 residues. V lost 5 bases to trimming and J lost 8 bases; unmatched junction nucleotides: 8. This chain's CDR3 is CASSNGQAKGYTF. CDR3 nucleotide sequence: TGTGCCAGCAGCAATGGACAGGCGAAGGGCTACACCTTC.

This clonotype was seen only a few times. The V and J genes are TRBV7-2 and TRBJ2-2, with 13 bases fitting TRBD2. Germline V lookup: CDR1 SGHTA, CDR2 FQGNSA. This CDR3 is built from 17 residues. Unmatched junction bases numbered 2, after V lost 1 base and J lost 3 bases. CDR3 sequence: CASSLELAGGHTGELFF. The DNA for the CDR3 is TGTGCCAGCAGCTTAGAACTAGCGGGGGGGCACACCGGGGAGCTGTTTTTT.

The CDR3 DNA reads as TGTGCCAGCAGCCGGGACAGTGAGCAGTTCTTC. Its protein is CASSRDSEQFF. This chain links TRBV7-9 with TRBJ2-1; 7 positions match TRBD1. This CDR3 has 11 residues. V lost 5 bases to trimming and J lost 9 bases; unmatched junction nucleotides: 1. Germline V gene sequence: CDR1 SEHNR, CDR2 FQNEAQ (reference sequence).

This clonotype showed up just once. The chain carries TRBV4-3 and TRBJ1-1, with D perhaps matching TRBD1 (5 bases). The CDR3 runs to 13 residues. V lost 7 bases to trimming and J lost 0 bases, with 9 bases between them. The germline CDR1 and CDR2 sequences are LGHNA and YSLEER. CDR3 sequence: CASTTGVNTEAFF. CDR3 nucleotide sequence: TGCGCCAGCACCACGGGGGTGAACACTGAAGCTTTCTTT.

The V and J genes are TRBV7-9 and TRBJ1-3; 8 bases match TRBD1. Trimming at V came to 1 base and at J to 4 bases, leaving 15 bases not matched to a gene. The CDR3 has 19 amino acids. Germline CDR1 reads SEHNR; CDR2 reads FQNEAQ (reference sequence). CDR3: CASSLGWGQDNQGGNTIYF. CDR3 bases: TGTGCCAGCAGCTTAGGATGGGGACAGGACAATCAAGGCGGAAACACCATATATTTT.

The chain is built from TRBV6-6 and TRBJ1-1; the D is unclear. This CDR3 is 12 amino acids long. Between the trimmed V and J ends, which lost 1 base and 4 bases, there was a span of 4 bases. CDR1 and CDR2 from the germline V gene are MNHNY and SVGAGI (reference sequence). CDR3 bases: TGTGCCAGCAGTTACTTAGGCACTGAAGCTTTCTTT. It codes for CASSYLGTEAFF.

The V call is TRBV5-1, the J call TRBJ1-1; TRBD1 aligns across 10 bases. The CDR3 is 17 amino acids. Germline CDR1 and CDR2: SGHRS and YFSETQ. The V and J ends lost 4 bases and 0 bases, in that order; junction bases with no gene match: 9. The CDR3 sequence is CASSLRDRGLMNTEAFF. The CDR3 coding sequence is TGCGCCAGCAGCCTCCGGGACAGGGGTTTAATGAACACTGAAGCTTTCTTT.

This clonotype was recorded at least ten times. This chain uses TRBV7-2 with TRBJ2-4; 9 positions agree with TRBD2. Germline loops: CDR1 SGHTA, CDR2 FQGNSA. Trimming cost V 3 bases and J 0 bases; bases outside gene matches: 12. The CDR3 has 19 amino acids. The CDR3 region is CASSLRAGGLELAKNIQYF. The CDR3 coding sequence is TGTGCCAGCAGCTTGAGAGCGGGGGGATTGGAACTAGCCAAAAACATTCAGTACTTC.

This clonotype showed up just a few times. The rearrangement joins TRBV6-6 to TRBJ2-2, with TRBD1 matching over 8 bases. Germline assignment: CDR1 MNHNY and CDR2 SVGAGI (reference sequence). This CDR3 has 13 amino acids. With V trimmed by 8 bases and J by 4 bases, 3 bases remained unmatched. The CDR3 DNA follows: TGTGCCAGCCAGGGGGCAGGCACCGGGGAGCTGTTTTTT. It is translated as CASQGAGTGELFF.

The chain couples TRBV7-2 to TRBJ1-2; no definite D call. The V gene lost 5 bases and the J gene lost 5 bases, with 21 bases spanning the gap. The germline gives CDR1 SGHTA, CDR2 FQGNSA. The CDR3 spans 16 residues. The CDR3 reads CASSTGRSLASYGYTF. DNA of the CDR3: TGTGCCAGCAGCACCGGACGGAGCCTCGCTTCTTATGGCTACACCTTC.

V is TRBV5-4 and J is TRBJ2-5; D unclear. Germline CDR1 and CDR2: SGHNT and YYREEE (reference sequence). The CDR3 totals 11 residues. V was trimmed by 1 base and J by 4 bases, leaving 2 bases between them. CDR3 coding DNA: TGTGCCAGCAGCTTGAGAGAGACCCAGTACTTC. Translated, it gives CASSLRETQYF.

This rearrangement joins TRBV6-5 to TRBJ2-2; no firm D call. The CDR3 loop spans 15 amino acids. The V gene lost 2 bases and the J gene lost 5 bases, with 12 bases spanning the gap. Germline CDR1 MNHEY, CDR2 SVGAGI. CDR3 residues: CASSYVVSLTGELFF. The CDR3 DNA sequence: TGTGCCAGCAGTTACGTAGTAAGCTTGACCGGGGAGCTGTTTTTT.

This chain joins TRBV20-1 and TRBJ2-3; D is undetermined. Trimming shortened V by 4 bases and J by 0 bases, and 14 bases separated the two germline ends. Per germline, CDR1 DFQATT and CDR2 SNEGSKA (reference sequence). The CDR3 length is 15 residues. The CDR3 DNA reads TGCAGTGCTAATCCTACCTTTCTCAGCACAGATACGCAGTATTTT. Translation: CSANPTFLSTDTQYF.

The chain couples TRBV7-9 to TRBJ2-1; D is possibly TRBD2 (5 bases). This CDR3 contains 15 residues. CDR1 is SEHNR and CDR2 is FQNEAQ in the germline V gene (reference sequence). V lost 5 bases and J 8 bases, leaving 19 bases between the germline ends. CDR3 loop: CASSPRVRSQHEQFF. The CDR3 bases are TGTGCCAGCAGCCCGAGGGTCCGTTCCCAACATGAGCAGTTCTTC. Looking up the rest from reference TRBV7-9 and TRBJ2-1 gives the full variable domain: DTGVSQNPRHKITKRGQNVTFRCDPISEHNRLYWYRQTLGQGPEFLTYFQNEAQLEKSRLLSDRFSAERPKGSFSTLEIQRTEQGDSAMYLCASSPRVRSQHEQFFGPGTRLTVL.